A selection of T cell receptor beta chains follows, all from one sample in a study of radiotherapy plus CTLA-4 blockade in lung cancer. Data came from immunoSEQ multiplex PCR; TCRdb stores just in-frame clones and leaves some out. The sample lists 40,000 to 45,000 clones; roughly three quarters were seen once. This specimen consisted of peripheral blood, obtained from a patient treated with radiotherapy plus ipilimumab. Every receptor here comes from a human donor with non-small cell lung cancer whose response to radiotherapy plus ipilimumab could not be evaluated. Each CDR3 is given with its conserved first and last residue. Each record gives: clone size, J gene, V gene, D gene, CDR3 protein, CDR3 DNA. The D gene is left open where the match is weak. Part of the rows lack a size; the others show once, few, many or a class for expanded clones.

>-|TRBJ2-7|TRBV5-1|TRBD2
CASRRGGGGQGIRWYEQYF
TGCGCCAGCAGGCGGGGCGGGGGGGGGCAGGGGATCAGATGGTACGAGCAGTACTTC
>-|TRBJ2-7|TRBV9|TRBD2
CASSPGSSGSFYEQYF
TGTGCCAGCAGCCCCGGGTCTAGCGGGAGTTTCTACGAGCAGTACTTC
>once|TRBJ1-6|TRBV7-2|TRBD1
CASSPAPYRDRGFSPLHF
TGTGCCAGCAGCCCAGCCCCTTACCGGGACAGGGGGTTTTCACCCCTCCACTTT
>-|TRBJ2-5|TRBV4-2|TRBD1
CASSPQGVAHF
TGTGCCAGCAGCCCGCAGGGGGTGGCCCACTTC
>-|TRBJ2-5|TRBV7-9|-
CASSLGGSQETQYF
TGTGCCAGCAGCTTAGGGGGCTCCCAAGAGACCCAGTACTTC
>-|TRBJ2-7|TRBV5-5|TRBD1
CASSRDRVDEQYF
TGTGCCAGCAGCAGGGACAGGGTTGACGAGCAGTACTTC
>-|TRBJ1-6|TRBV30|-
CAWSSGGSYNSPLHF
TGTGCCTGGAGTTCCGGGGGGTCCTATAATTCACCCCTCCACTTT
>once|TRBJ2-3|TRBV7-8|-
CASSLRTAASTDTQYF
TGTGCCAGCAGCTTAAGGACAGCAGCTAGCACAGATACGCAGTATTTT
>-|TRBJ2-1|TRBV2|-
CATFRDPYNEQFF
TGTGCCACCTTCCGGGATCCCTACAATGAGCAGTTCTTC
>-|TRBJ1-2|TRBV7-2|-
CASSIETVVYGYTF
TGTGCCAGCAGCATCGAGACAGTAGTCTATGGCTACACCTTC
>once|TRBJ2-7|TRBV1|-
CTSSQDLGVSYEQYF
TGCACCAGCAGCCAAGATCTTGGAGTTTCCTACGAGCAGTACTTC
>few|TRBJ1-3|TRBV6-1|TRBD1
CASSPTGVGNTIYF
TGTGCCAGCAGTCCGACAGGGGTGGGAAACACCATATATTTT
>-|TRBJ2-5|TRBV5-5|TRBD1
CASSGQYRGHRETQYF
TGTGCCAGCAGCGGGCAATACAGGGGGCATCGAGAGACCCAGTACTTC
>-|TRBJ2-3|TRBV5-1|TRBD2
CASSLVGGNTDTQYF
TGCGCCAGCAGCTTGGTCGGGGGGAACACAGATACGCAGTATTTT
>once|TRBJ2-5|TRBV2|TRBD1
CATSDRAETQYF
TGTGCCACCTCGGACAGGGCCGAGACCCAGTACTTC
>few|TRBJ1-5|TRBV7-8|-
CASSLQVRQGYQPQHF
TGTGCCAGCAGCTTACAGGTTCGGCAGGGCTATCAGCCCCAGCATTTT
>few|TRBJ2-3|TRBV9|TRBD2
CASSEGTSGKDTQYF
TGTGCCAGCAGCGAAGGGACTAGCGGGAAGGATACGCAGTATTTT
>-|TRBJ1-2|TRBV6-5|-
CASSYLNRDYGYTF
TGTGCCAGCAGTTACCTCAACAGGGACTATGGCTACACCTTC
>once|TRBJ1-5|TRBV29-1|-
CSSRTEDQPQHF
TGCAGCTCCCGGACAGAAGATCAGCCCCAGCATTTT
>-|TRBJ2-7|TRBV11-2|-
CASSLPTGGTYEQYF
TGTGCCAGCAGCTTACCCACTGGGGGGACCTACGAGCAGTACTTC
>-|TRBJ1-1|TRBV11-3|-
CASQGQQNTEAFF
TGTGCCAGCCAGGGACAACAAAACACTGAAGCTTTCTTT
>-|TRBJ1-4|TRBV5-4|-
CASSPDISDEKLFF
TGTGCCAGCAGCCCGGACATCTCTGATGAAAAACTGTTTTTT